This entry features one TCR beta chain sequence. This specimen belongs to a study of T cells of healthy individuals. One entry per CDR3 protein results from TCRdb running MiXCR on the 5' RACE reads. This sample has under 70,000 distinct CDR3 sequences, with about 14% found just once. The length of the CDR3 is 16 residues. In germline, CDR1 is SGHRS, CDR2 YFSETQ. Trimming removed 4 bases from V and 3 bases from J; junction bases left unmatched: 7. This TCR derives from a human donor in good health. J is TRBJ2-7 and V is TRBV5-1; TRBD2 matches at 13 bases. The CDR3 here is CASSRTGTSGNYEQYF. Here the CDR3 DNA reads TGCGCCAGCAGCCGGACCGGGACTAGCGGGAACTACGAGCAGTACTTC.